This T cell receptor (beta chain) was recovered during a study of shared clonotypes between healthy human individuals. The study, taken as a whole, reports: The small donor group covered limited genetic and exposure diversity. Generally, estimated richness proved larger in naive subsets than it did in memory subsets.

J gave up 5 bases and V 2 bases, and 6 bases lay outside the gene matches. CDR3 length equals 15 residues. Looked up from germline, CDR1 is MDHEN and CDR2 is SYDVKM. Assay used: immunoSEQ multiplex PCR; TCRdb lists only in-frame clones, some missing. The data show approximately 2.5 million clones, 80% to 95% seen once. A remark on this clone: Antigen: not known.

Sequenced: naive CD4+ T cells from PBMCs. The subset is: CD45RA+ positively selected. This TCR was recovered from a man in his late teens or twenties in good health. Some clones in this sample may be carry-over from other donors' samples. The chain has TRBV28 and TRBJ1-5; 7 bases line up with TRBD1. CDR3 sequence: CASSLGGGDHQPQHF. CDR3 bases: TGTGCCAGCAGTTTAGGAGGGGGCGATCATCAGCCCCAGCATTTT.